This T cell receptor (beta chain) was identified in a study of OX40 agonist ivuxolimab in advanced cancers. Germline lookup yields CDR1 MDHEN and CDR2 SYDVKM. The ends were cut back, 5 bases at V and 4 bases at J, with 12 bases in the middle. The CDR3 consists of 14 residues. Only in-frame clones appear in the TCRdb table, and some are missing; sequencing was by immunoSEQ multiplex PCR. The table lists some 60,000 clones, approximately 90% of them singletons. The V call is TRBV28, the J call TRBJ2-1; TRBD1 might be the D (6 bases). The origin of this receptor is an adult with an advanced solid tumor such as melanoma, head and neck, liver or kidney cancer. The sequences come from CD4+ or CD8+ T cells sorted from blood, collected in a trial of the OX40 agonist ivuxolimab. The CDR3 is CASSPPTGYNEQFF. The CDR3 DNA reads TGTGCCAGCAGTCCCCCAACAGGGTACAATGAGCAGTTCTTC.